The clone carrying this T cell receptor beta chain was observed a handful of times. As yet, its antigen is unknown. This specimen comes from a study of T cells after yellow fever vaccination. General observations from the study: Peaking on day 5 versus 15, the secondary response was faster but weaker. At around 96% for CD4 and approximately 89% for CD8, most primary-vaccination clones showed up again after the booster. Repertoires obtained by FACS sorting could include abundant clonotypes that entered as contaminants from the bulk population.

The CDR3 loop spans 15 amino acids. CDR1 SGHTA and CDR2 FQGNSA come from the germline V gene. V lost 5 bases, J lost 2 bases, and 15 bases lay in between. TCR cDNA was made by 5'RACE template switching, adding a universal primer site and UMIs. TCRdb used MiXCR to reprocess the 5' RACE reads, holding one entry per CDR3 protein. The sample has around 400,000 distinct CDR3 sequences; 11% are singletons. The V and J genes are TRBV7-2 and TRBJ1-2; no firm D call. This specimen was PBMCs, taken on the day of the first yellow fever vaccination. The TCR originated in a young man who received the YFV17D yellow fever vaccine. The CDR3 region has the DNA TGTGCCAGCAGCCAAAGGGCCCTGCAAAACTATGGCTACACCTTC. As protein: CASSQRALQNYGYTF. Combining the CDR3 with reference TRBV7-2 and TRBJ1-2 gives the whole variable domain GAGVSQSPSNKVTEKGKDVELRCDPISGHTALYWYRQSLGQGLEFLIYFQGNSAPDKSGLPSDRFSAERTGGSVSTLTIQRTQQEDSAVYLCASSQRALQNYGYTFGSGTRLTVV.